This TCR beta chain comes out of a study of T-cell reconstitution after alpha-beta-depleted transplantation in children. Study-level points and caveats: Expanded graft clones numbering several hundred reportedly gave rise to alpha-beta T cells about two months after transplant.

With V trimmed by 3 bases and J by 0 bases, 8 bases remained unmatched. The CDR3 is 18 residues long. Germline CDR1 is MDHEN and CDR2 is SYDVKM. In regard to this clonotype: Antigen unknown.

Unique molecular identifiers featured in how the TCRbeta library was prepared. TCRdb itself ran the PCR reads through MiXCR, one entry per CDR3 protein. Of about 610,000 distinct CDR3 sequences listed, 25% to 30% are singletons. Sequencing used PBMCs, obtained before TCRalphabeta/CD19-depleted stem cell transplant. The source of this sequence is a boy younger than two with Wiskott-Aldrich syndrome, due to receive a stem cell transplant. The gene calls are TRBV28 and TRBJ2-1, with 10 bases lining up with TRBD2. The CDR3 coding sequence is TGTGCCAGCAGTTTCCCCGGACTAGCGGCAAGCTCCTACAATGAGCAGTTCTTC. It yields the protein CASSFPGLAASSYNEQFF.